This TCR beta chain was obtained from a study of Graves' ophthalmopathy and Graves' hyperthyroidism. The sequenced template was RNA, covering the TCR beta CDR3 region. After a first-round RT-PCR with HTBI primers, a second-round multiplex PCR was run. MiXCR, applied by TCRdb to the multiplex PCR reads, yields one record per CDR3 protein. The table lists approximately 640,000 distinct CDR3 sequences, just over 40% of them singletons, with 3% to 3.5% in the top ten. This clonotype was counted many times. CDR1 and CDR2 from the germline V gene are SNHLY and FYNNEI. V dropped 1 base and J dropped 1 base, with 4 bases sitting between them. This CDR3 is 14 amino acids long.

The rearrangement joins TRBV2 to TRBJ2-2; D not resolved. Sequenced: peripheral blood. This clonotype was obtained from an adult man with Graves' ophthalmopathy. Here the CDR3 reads CASSEVWNTGELFF. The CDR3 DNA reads TGTGCCAGCAGTGAAGTTTGGAACACCGGGGAGCTGTTTTTT.